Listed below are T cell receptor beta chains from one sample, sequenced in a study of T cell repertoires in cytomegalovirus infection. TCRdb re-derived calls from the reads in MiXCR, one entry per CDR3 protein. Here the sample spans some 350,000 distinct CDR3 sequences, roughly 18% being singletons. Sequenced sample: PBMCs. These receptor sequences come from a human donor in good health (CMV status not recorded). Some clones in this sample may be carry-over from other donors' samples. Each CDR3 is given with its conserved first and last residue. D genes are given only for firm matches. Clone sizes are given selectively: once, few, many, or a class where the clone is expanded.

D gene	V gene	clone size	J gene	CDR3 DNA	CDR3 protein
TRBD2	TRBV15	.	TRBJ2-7	TGTGCCACCTCTTGGGCTAGCGGGAGCGGCTACGAGCAGTACTTC	CATSWASGSGYEQYF
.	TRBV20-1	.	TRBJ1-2	TGCTGTCTGGGGGGCTACTATGGCTACACCTTC	CCLGGYYGYTF
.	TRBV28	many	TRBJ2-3	TGTGCCAGCAGACCAATCCGCCCCGAAACAGATACGCAGTATTTT	CASRPIRPETDTQYF
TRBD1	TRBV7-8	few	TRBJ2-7	TGTGCCAGCAGCCCCACCCGGACAGGGGGCACCTACGAGCAGTACTTC	CASSPTRTGGTYEQYF
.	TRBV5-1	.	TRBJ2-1	TGCGCCAGCAGCGCCGCCCGCTCCTACAATGAGCAGTTCTTC	CASSAARSYNEQFF
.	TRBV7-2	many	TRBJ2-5	TGTGCCAGCAGCTTAGAGTGGCAAGAGACCCAGTACTTC	CASSLEWQETQYF
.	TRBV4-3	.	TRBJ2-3	TGCGCCAGCAGCCAAAGGGGGATCGGCACAGATACGCAGTATTTT	CASSQRGIGTDTQYF
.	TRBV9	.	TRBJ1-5	TGTGCCAGCAGCACCTCGGCGGGAAAAGATCAGCCCCAGCATTTT	CASSTSAGKDQPQHF
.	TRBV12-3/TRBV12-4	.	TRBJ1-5	TGTGCCAGCATCAAGGGGAGCAATCAGCCCCAGCATTTT	CASIKGSNQPQHF
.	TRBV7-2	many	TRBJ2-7	TGTGCCAGCAGCTTAACCCCAGACAAGACCTACGAGCAGTACTTC	CASSLTPDKTYEQYF
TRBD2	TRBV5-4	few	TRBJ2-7	TGTGCCAGCAGCTTCAGTACTAGCGGGACCGATAGCTCCTACGAGCAGTACTTC	CASSFSTSGTDSSYEQYF
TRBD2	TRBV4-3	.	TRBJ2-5	TGCGCCAGCAGCCAAGATGAGCGGGGATGGGAGACCCAGTACTTC	CASSQDERGWETQYF
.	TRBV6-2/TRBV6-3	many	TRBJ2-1	TGTGCCAGCAGTTACTCGACGGGGTGGGGGACCCTCTACAATGAGCAGTTCTTC	CASSYSTGWGTLYNEQFF
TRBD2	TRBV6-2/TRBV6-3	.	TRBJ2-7	TGTGCCAGCAGTCCCTTGGGACTACCCACGGGCGAGCAGTACTTC	CASSPLGLPTGEQYF
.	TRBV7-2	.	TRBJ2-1	TGTGCCAGCAAAGCCCGGGGGAACTCCTACAATGAGCAGTTCTTC	CASKARGNSYNEQFF
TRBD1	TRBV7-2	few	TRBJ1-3	TGTGCCAGCAGCTTGGACAGGCTTCCTGGAAACACCATATATTTT	CASSLDRLPGNTIYF
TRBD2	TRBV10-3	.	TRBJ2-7	TGTGCCATCAGTGAGACACGGGGACTAGCGGTCTTC	CAISETRGLAVF
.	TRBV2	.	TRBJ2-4	TGTGCCAGCAGAGCCAGGGCGGTCAACATTCAGTACTTC	CASRARAVNIQYF
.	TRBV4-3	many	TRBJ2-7	TGCGCCAGCAGCCGAAGAGGGGCCCCAACTCTCGAGCAGTACTTC	CASSRRGAPTLEQYF
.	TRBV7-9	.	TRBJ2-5	TGTGCCAGCAGCCTGGGACTCAATCCCTTGTACCAAGAGACCCAGTACTTC	CASSLGLNPLYQETQYF
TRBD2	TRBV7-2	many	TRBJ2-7	TGTGCCAGCAGCTTAGCGTCTAGCGGTACCTACGAGCAGTACTTC	CASSLASSGTYEQYF
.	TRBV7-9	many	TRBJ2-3	TGTGCCAGCAGCCAGGACTTCTATTCCTCAGATACGCAGTATTTT	CASSQDFYSSDTQYF
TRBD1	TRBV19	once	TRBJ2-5	TGTGCCAGTAGGCGGACAGGGGGCCTACAAGAGACCCAGTACTTC	CASRRTGGLQETQYF
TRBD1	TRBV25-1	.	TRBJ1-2	TGTGCCAGCAGTGGACAGGGGTGGTATGGAGGCTACACCTTC	CASSGQGWYGGYTF
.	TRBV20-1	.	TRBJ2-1	TGCAGTGCTACAAGTAGCTCCTACAATGAGCAGTTCTTC	CSATSSSYNEQFF
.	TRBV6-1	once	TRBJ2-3	TGTGCCAGCAGTGAAGCGACATCTGATACGCAGTATTTT	CASSEATSDTQYF
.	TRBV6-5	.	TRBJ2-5	TGTGCCAGCAGGCCGGGCCCCTATAGTGTGGAGACCCAGTACTTC	CASRPGPYSVETQYF
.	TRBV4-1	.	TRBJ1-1	TGCGCCAGCAGCCAAGATCGGGCCAGCGCCTTTATGAACACTGAAGCTTTCTTT	CASSQDRASAFMNTEAFF
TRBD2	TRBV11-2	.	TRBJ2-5	TGTGCCAGCAGCGGGGGAGGGGCAAAAGAGACCCAGTACTTC	CASSGGGAKETQYF
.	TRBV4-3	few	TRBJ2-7	TGCGCCAGCAGCCAAGAAAGTGACTACCCCTACGAGCAGTACTTC	CASSQESDYPYEQYF
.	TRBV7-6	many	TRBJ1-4	TGTGCCAGCAGCTTATGGGATGCTAATGAAAAACTGTTTTTT	CASSLWDANEKLFF
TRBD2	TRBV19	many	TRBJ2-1	TGTGCCAGTAGTATCGGGGGGGGGACTCCGTTGGATGAGCAGTTCTTC	CASSIGGGTPLDEQFF
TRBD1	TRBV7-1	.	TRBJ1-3	TGTGCCAGCAGCCGCTTACAGGGGGGAAGGAACACCATATATTTT	CASSRLQGGRNTIYF